The source of this TCR beta chain is a study of cytomegalovirus exposure and HLA in healthy donors. PCR used 60 Vbeta primers and 13 Jbeta primers. Data came from immunoSEQ multiplex PCR; TCRdb stores just in-frame clones and leaves some out. This repertoire shows about 170,000 clones, 73% found once; its top ten account for about 5.4%. General study points: Altogether, some 170 TCR beta chains were recorded as cytomegalovirus-associated. A later analysis found that most CMV-associated TCR beta chains appeared HLA-restricted. An assumption of roughly uniform sequencing depth across donors underlay the presence/absence analyses. No immune exposure information besides CMV serostatus was available.

CDR1 is SGHNT, CDR2 YYREEE, per germline (reference sequence). The CDR3 is made up of 14 amino acids. Losses at the gene ends were 4 bases for V and 4 bases for J; bases not matched to a gene: 4. Worth noting for this clone: Its matching antigen is unknown.

Sequenced sample: PBMCs. This sequence joins TRBV5-4 and TRBJ2-2; 7 positions agree with TRBD1. The clonotype comes from a woman between 18 and 30 years old in good health and CMV-seropositive. The CDR3 protein is CASSQDRCTGELFF. In DNA form, the CDR3 reads TGTGCCAGCAGCCAGGACAGGTGCACCGGGGAGCTGTTTTTT.